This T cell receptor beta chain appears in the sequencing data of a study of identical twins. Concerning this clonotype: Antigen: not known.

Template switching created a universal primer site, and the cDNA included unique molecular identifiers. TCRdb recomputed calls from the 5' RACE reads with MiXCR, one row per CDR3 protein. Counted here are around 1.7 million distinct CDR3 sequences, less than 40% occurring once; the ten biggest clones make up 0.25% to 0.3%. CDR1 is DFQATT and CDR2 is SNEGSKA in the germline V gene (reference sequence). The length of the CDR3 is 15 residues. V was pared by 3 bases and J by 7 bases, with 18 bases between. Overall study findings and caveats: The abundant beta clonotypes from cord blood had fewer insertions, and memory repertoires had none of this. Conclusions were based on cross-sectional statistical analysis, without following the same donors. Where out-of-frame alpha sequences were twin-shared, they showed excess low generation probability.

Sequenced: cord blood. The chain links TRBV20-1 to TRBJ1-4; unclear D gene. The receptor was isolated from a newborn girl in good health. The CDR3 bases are TGCAGTGCTAGGGTACGGCTCCCAGGCGGTGAAAAACTGTTTTTT. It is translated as CSARVRLPGGEKLFF.